The clone carrying this TCR beta chain was detected a few times. Antigen unknown. This specimen comes from a study of cytomegalovirus exposure and HLA in healthy donors. Findings and caveats of the study: From TCR beta sequences, most subjects' HLA-A and HLA-B alleles were reportedly predicted accurately. For cytomegalovirus status, the classifier reportedly gave diagnoses with high specificity and sensitivity. Analyses of presence/absence relied on an assumption of roughly uniform sequencing depth across donors.

Trimming left V 0 bases short and J 7 bases short, with 16 bases between. CDR1 and CDR2 from the germline V gene are SGHRS and YFSETQ. The CDR3 is 15 residues long. The study ran its PCR with 60 Vbeta and 13 Jbeta primers. Some clones are missing from TCRdb's copy, which holds only in-frame ones; the method was immunoSEQ multiplex PCR. This table has some 100,000 clones, about 70% appearing once. The sequence was obtained from a human donor in good health. The chain links TRBV5-1 to TRBJ1-2, with a weak D call TRBD1 (6 bases). Sample: PBMCs. The CDR3 spells CASSLATQGVSGYTF. Written as DNA, the CDR3 is TGCGCCAGCAGCTTGGCCACACAGGGCGTGAGTGGCTACACCTTC. Based on the CDR3 plus reference TRBV5-1 and TRBJ1-2, the full variable domain is KAGVTQTPRYLIKTRGQQVTLSCSPISGHRSVSWYQQTPGQGLQFLFEYFSETQRNKGNFPGRFSGRQFSNSRSEMNVSTLELGDSALYLCASSLATQGVSGYTFGSGTRLTVV.